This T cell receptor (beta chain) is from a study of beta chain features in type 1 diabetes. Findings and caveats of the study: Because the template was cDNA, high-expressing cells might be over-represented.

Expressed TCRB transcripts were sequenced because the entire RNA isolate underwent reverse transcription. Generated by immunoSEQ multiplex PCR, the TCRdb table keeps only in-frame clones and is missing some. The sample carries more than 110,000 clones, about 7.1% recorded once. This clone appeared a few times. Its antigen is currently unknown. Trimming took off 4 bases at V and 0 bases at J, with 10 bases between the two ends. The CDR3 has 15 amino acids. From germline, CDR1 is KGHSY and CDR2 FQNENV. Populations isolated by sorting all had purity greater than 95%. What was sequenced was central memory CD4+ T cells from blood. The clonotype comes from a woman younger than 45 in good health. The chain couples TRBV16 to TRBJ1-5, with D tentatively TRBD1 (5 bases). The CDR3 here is CASSLGGGSNQPQHF. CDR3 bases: TGTGCCAGCAGCCTAGGCGGGGGTAGCAATCAGCCCCAGCATTTT.